This is a list of T cell receptor beta chains from one sample in a study of beta chain features in type 1 diabetes. The protocol was immunoSEQ multiplex PCR, while the TCRdb copy is restricted to in-frame clones and leaves out a portion. Of almost 350,000 clones listed, approximately 8% are singletons. Sequencing was carried out using central memory CD4+ T cells from blood. The receptors originated from a woman under 30 in good health. The CDR3 runs from the conserved cysteine through the conserved F or W. A D gene is named only where the DNA matches it firmly. For some rows the clone size is stated as once, few or many, or as a class when expanded; others skip it.

>TRBV19|.|.|TRBJ2-6
TGTGCCAGTACGACGAGGATCATCTCTGGGGCCAACGTCCTGACTTTC
CASTTRIISGANVLTF
>TRBV5-8|.|.|TRBJ2-1
TGTGCCAGCAGCTTGGATGCGGTGAAGCAGTTCTTC
CASSLDAVKQFF
>TRBV2|.|.|TRBJ2-5
TGTGCCAGCTCACGGTCTGGGGTCAGGAAAGAGACCCAGTACTTC
CASSRSGVRKETQYF
>TRBV9|few|.|TRBJ2-5
TGTGCCAGCAGCGTAGCACAAGAGACCCAGTACTTC
CASSVAQETQYF
>TRBV28|many|.|TRBJ2-6
TGTGCCAGCAGTTCCCCCCCGGGATCCGGGGCCAACGTCCTGACTTTC
CASSSPPGSGANVLTF
>TRBV11-2|.|TRBD1|TRBJ2-1
TGTGCCAGCAGCTACGGGACAGGGAACAACAATGAGCAGTTCTTC
CASSYGTGNNNEQFF
>TRBV7-9|medium-sized|.|TRBJ2-3
TGTGCCAGCAGCTTAGGTGTCAGGGAGACGCAGTATTTT
CASSLGVRETQYF
>TRBV2|.|TRBD2|TRBJ2-3
TGTGCCAGCAGCGTCACTAGCGGGAGAAGGGCAGATACGCAGTATTTT
CASSVTSGRRADTQYF
>TRBV5-6|.|.|TRBJ1-2
TGTGCCAGCAGACGAGAGGGCGTAGCTAACTATGGCTACACCTTC
CASRREGVANYGYTF
>TRBV18|few|.|TRBJ2-4
TGTGCCAGCTCACCATCGATGGGGGCCAAAAACATTCAGTACTTC
CASSPSMGAKNIQYF
>TRBV28|.|TRBD1|TRBJ2-7
TGTGCCAGCAGACGTCCGGGACAGGGGACCTACGAGCAGTACTTC
CASRRPGQGTYEQYF
>TRBV19|.|TRBD2|TRBJ2-7
TGTGCCAGTAGTATCGGTAGCGGGAGGTCCGGGATGAGGGAGCAGTACTTC
CASSIGSGRSGMREQYF
>TRBV7-2|.|.|TRBJ2-7
TGTGCCAGCAGCTTACTAGCGACTGGCTCCTACGAGCAGTACTTC
CASSLLATGSYEQYF
>TRBV2|many|.|TRBJ2-2
TGTGCCAGCAGTGAAAGGTCGGAGCTGTTTTTT
CASSERSELFF
>TRBV18|.|.|TRBJ2-7
TGTGCCAGCTCACCCTCGTTTGGGACCTCCTACGAGCAGTACTTC
CASSPSFGTSYEQYF
>TRBV4-2|.|TRBD1|TRBJ2-1
TGTGCCAGCAGTCCATCTATGGGACAGAGATACAATGAGCAGTTCTTC
CASSPSMGQRYNEQFF
>TRBV27|few|TRBD1|TRBJ1-2
TGTGCCAGCAGCACGAGAGACAGGGTAGGCTACACCTTC
CASSTRDRVGYTF
>TRBV5-4|.|TRBD2|TRBJ2-7
TGTGCCAGCAGCTTGGCCCAGCGGGGGGCCTACGAGCAGTACTTC
CASSLAQRGAYEQYF
>TRBV27|.|TRBD1|TRBJ2-6
TGTGCCAGCAGTCCCGGCCCAGACAGGGGGCTGGGGGCCAACGTCCTGACTTTC
CASSPGPDRGLGANVLTF
>TRBV19|many|.|TRBJ2-3
TGTGCCAGTAGGCCTGCAGCCACAGATACGCAGTATTTT
CASRPAATDTQYF
>TRBV5-6|.|.|TRBJ1-3
TGTGCCAGCAGCTTGTACCAGGGTGCTGGAAACACCATATATTTT
CASSLYQGAGNTIYF
>TRBV2|many|TRBD2|TRBJ2-3
TGTGCCAGCAGACCGGGACTAGCCGGAGATACGCAGTATTTT
CASRPGLAGDTQYF
>TRBV18|.|TRBD1|TRBJ1-2
TGTGCCAGCTCAGTTTGGACAGGATCCCCAGAGGGCTACACCTTC
CASSVWTGSPEGYTF
>TRBV2|.|.|TRBJ1-1
TGTGCCAGCAGTGGTATGGTGAGGGACACTGAAGCTTTCTTT
CASSGMVRDTEAFF
>TRBV4-3|.|.|TRBJ2-7
TGCGCCAGCAGCCAAGATGGGCTAGCGTACGGCGAGCAGTACTTC
CASSQDGLAYGEQYF
>TRBV28|.|TRBD2|TRBJ2-5
TGTGCCAGCCCAGGGGCGGGAGGGTCGGAGGAGACCCAGTACTTC
CASPGAGGSEETQYF
>TRBV29-1|.|TRBD1|TRBJ2-1
TGCAGCGCCCAGGGGGCTTCCTACAATGAGCAGTTCTTC
CSAQGASYNEQFF
>TRBV5-5|many|.|TRBJ1-1
TGTGCCAGCAGCTTATTGGTCGACGAAGCTTTCTTT
CASSLLVDEAFF
>TRBV28|few|.|TRBJ1-2
TGTGCCAGCAGCCCCCCAGGGCTATATGGCTACACCTTC
CASSPPGLYGYTF